This T cell receptor beta chain derives from a study of blood T cell repertoires in COVID-19 (dated by TCRdb to the early 2020s). About the study as a whole: Collaborator samples came from the United States, Italy and Spain and covered acute and convalescent phases of COVID-19. The dataset comprised deeply sampled blood TCRbeta repertoires from subjects exposed to, actively infected with, or recovered from COVID-19. The samples were drawn from two sources: the first 160 participants of the ongoing ImmuneRACE study, and over 1,000 subjects contributed by 6 global collaborators. The prospective study material was composed of cDNA or gDNA derived from T cells, B-cell-depleted T cells, or PBMCs. Nearly every sample came with metadata listing a de-identified subject ID, COVID-19 status, age in years and sex. A freely available public database, intended as a resource for researchers studying the immune response to SARS-CoV-2, is where the repertoires were released. Where HLA class I and class II types were available, the types were taken from metadata supplied by the sample provider, not from assay-based typing.

What the research found in general, with its limitations: The quantity of clinical and demographic metadata differed by source and by participant and was supplied without curation.

In the germline V gene, CDR1 corresponds to SGDLS and CDR2 to YYNGEE. The junction shows trimming of 3 bases on V and 0 bases on J, and the gene matches do not reach 6 bases of it. The CDR3 spans 16 residues, from the cysteine through the phenylalanine. Only the CDR3 DNA stays, 48 bases, in frame from base 1. Enrolling through a virtual design, the prospective study's participants ranged in age from roughly 18 to 89 years and lived across around 25 United States geographic areas. Cohort assignment in the prospective study relied on participant-reported clinical history from a screening survey and a study questionnaire. Exposed participants had been in contact with someone with a PCR-confirmed or clinician-diagnosed COVID-19 case within 2 weeks of study entry. In the prospective study, whole blood, serum and a nasopharyngeal or oropharyngeal swab were collected from each participant by mobile phlebotomists. Over a roughly 2-month period, participants in the prospective study had the option of providing additional blood draws and questionnaires. Before DNA extraction, prospective study blood samples were shipped either frozen or at room temperature.

This clone was counted once. The antigen it recognizes is unknown. Base qualities are missing; no much larger clone stands one base away. TCRbeta CDR3 regions were amplified from genomic DNA by means of the immunoSEQ Assay, a bias-controlled multiplex PCR. Regarding the original processing steps: The number of nucleated cells in each sample was estimated from the amplification of reference gene primers within the assay. To quantify the absolute abundance of each unique TCRbeta CDR3 rearrangement, sequence reads were collapsed and filtered. For each sample, productive Simpson clonality was calculated by taking the square root of Simpson's diversity index across productive rearrangements. The table comes from immuneACCESS by way of TCRdb, which keeps in-frame sequences with V and J called. Part of the clones is missing from these tables; in studies checked, under half for an unresolved V gene and the rest for unknown reasons. V, J and clone size were drawn from that table, and D and trimming were deduced from the DNA. The sample table contains about 180,000 clones; only one count was recorded for roughly three quarters of them. The ten largest clones represent 13% to 15% of the sample.

The sequence was obtained from a man aged 60 to 75 who had been exposed to COVID-19. The sequence joins TRBV9 to TRBJ2-1, with 7 bases matching TRBD2. Input material: PBMCs or T cells enriched from blood (not recorded which). In nucleotides, the sequence is TGTGCCAGCAGCGCCCATGGCGGGAGCTCCTACAATGAGCAGTTCTTC. This codes for CASSAHGGSSYNEQFF. Supplemented by the reference TRBV9 and TRBJ2-1 proteins around the CDR3, the complete variable domain is DSGVTQTPKHLITATGQRVTLRCSPRSGDLSVYWYQQSLDQGLQFLIQYYNGEERAKGNILERFSAQQFPDLHSELNLSSLELGDSALYFCASSAHGGSSYNEQFFGPGTRLTVL.